A selection of T cell receptor beta chains follows, all from one sample in a study of control samples from healthy donors and cancer patients. Repertoires were generated with immunoSEQ multiplex PCR, while TCRdb's copy carries only in-frame clones and drops some. The repertoire has 90,000 or so clones, roughly nine tenths of them found once; the top ten carry less than 9%. Sequencing used blood. The receptors stem from a woman between 55 and 75 years old in good health. Both conserved end residues are part of each CDR3. A D gene is named only where the DNA matches it firmly. Part of the rows lack a size; the others show once, few, many or a class for expanded clones.

v_call	cdr3_length	d_call	j_call	clone_size	cdr3_nt	cdr3_aa
TRBV5-1	14	-	TRBJ2-7	-	TGCGCCAGCAGCTTGGATGGGGTCTCCTACGAGCAGTACTTC	CASSLDGVSYEQYF
TRBV29-1	15	-	TRBJ1-3	-	TGCAGCGCCAAAGCTTCAGGGGTTTCTGGAAACACCATATATTTT	CSAKASGVSGNTIYF
TRBV7-3	14	-	TRBJ1-1	-	TGTGCCAGCAGCCTTGCGGGGGAGAACACTGAAGCTTTCTTT	CASSLAGENTEAFF
TRBV6-5	16	-	TRBJ2-2	-	TGTGCCAGCAGTTACTCAGGGACACTGAACACCGGGGAGCTGTTTTTT	CASSYSGTLNTGELFF
TRBV6-5	16	TRBD1	TRBJ1-4	-	TGTGCCAGCAGTTACACGACAGGGAGACCTAATGAAAAACTGTTTTTT	CASSYTTGRPNEKLFF
TRBV28	15	-	TRBJ1-5	-	TGTGCCAGCAGTCCCCACCTGGGGGGCAATCAGCCCCAGCATTTT	CASSPHLGGNQPQHF
TRBV29-1	11	-	TRBJ2-5	once	TGCAGCGTTGAAGATCGAGAGACCCAGTACTTC	CSVEDRETQYF
TRBV29-1	11	-	TRBJ2-1	-	TGCAGCGTTGCAGATAACAATGAGCAGTTCTTC	CSVADNNEQFF
TRBV28	16	-	TRBJ1-4	-	TGTGCCAGCAGTTCCGGCAGGGTAGGGTCTAATGAAAAACTGTTTTTT	CASSSGRVGSNEKLFF
TRBV5-1	15	-	TRBJ1-1	-	TGCGCCAGCAGCTCTGGGAGGGGCCAGAACACTGAAGCTTTCTTT	CASSSGRGQNTEAFF
TRBV2	12	-	TRBJ1-3	-	TGTGCCAGCTCAGGGTCTGGAAACACCATATATTTT	CASSGSGNTIYF
TRBV4-1	17	-	TRBJ1-1	-	TGCGCCAGCAGCCAAGTTATGGGGGTCAGGGCAGTGGCTGAAGCTTTCTTT	CASSQVMGVRAVAEAFF
TRBV28	13	-	TRBJ1-2	-	TGTGCCAGCAGTTTACTCCATGAGGATGGCTACACCTTC	CASSLLHEDGYTF
TRBV6-6	15	-	TRBJ2-1	-	TGTGCCAGCAGTTTCACAGGTGGCAGCTACAATGAGCAGTTCTTC	CASSFTGGSYNEQFF
TRBV6-1	16	TRBD2	TRBJ2-1	-	TGTGCCAGCAGTGGTCGGTTACTAGCGCGCGGGAATGAGCAGTTCTTC	CASSGRLLARGNEQFF
TRBV5-1	12	-	TRBJ2-1	-	TGCGCCAGCAGCTTGGGAGGGAATGAGCAGTTCTTC	CASSLGGNEQFF
TRBV13	15	-	TRBJ2-3	-	TGTGCCAGCAGCCCACCCCAGGACTCCCGGTGGACGCAGTATTTT	CASSPPQDSRWTQYF
TRBV6-1	13	-	TRBJ2-7	-	TGTGCCAGCAGTGAAGGGACCGGGCGGGTGCAGTACTTC	CASSEGTGRVQYF
TRBV25-1	13	-	TRBJ2-3	-	TGTGCCAGCAGCTACAGGGACACAGATACGCAGTATTTT	CASSYRDTDTQYF
TRBV19	15	-	TRBJ2-1	-	TGTGCCAGTACCTATTCACGGGGAGGACTAAATGAGCAGTTCTTC	CASTYSRGGLNEQFF
TRBV5-1	14	-	TRBJ2-1	-	TGCGCCAGCAGCGCGGACTCCACCTACAATGAGCAGTTCTTC	CASSADSTYNEQFF
TRBV9	15	TRBD1	TRBJ2-1	-	TGTGCCAGCAGCGTATCCGGGACAGGGGTTGGTGAGCAGTTCTTC	CASSVSGTGVGEQFF
TRBV5-1	15	-	TRBJ1-4	-	TGCGCCAGCAGCTTGAGGGCCAGCGGGGGGGAAAAACTGTTTTTT	CASSLRASGGEKLFF
TRBV24-1	16	TRBD2	TRBJ2-1	few	TGTGCCACCAGTGAAGGCGGGGGGGGCCTTCGGAATGAGCAGTTCTTC	CATSEGGGGLRNEQFF
TRBV5-1	15	TRBD2	TRBJ2-3	-	TGCGCCAGCAGCCCGACTAGCGGGGAGACAGATACGCAGTATTTT	CASSPTSGETDTQYF
TRBV3-1/TRBV3-2	16	TRBD1	TRBJ1-2	few	TGTGCCAGCAGCCGAATGACCGGGACAGGGATTAATGGCTACACCTTC	CASSRMTGTGINGYTF
TRBV29-1	16	TRBD2	TRBJ2-7	few	TGCAGCGTTACGCCGAGACTAGCGGGAGCGTCTTACGAGCAGTACTTC	CSVTPRLAGASYEQYF
TRBV5-8	13	-	TRBJ1-4	few	TGTGCCAGCAGCTTAGGCGGGGTTGGAAAACTGTTTTTT	CASSLGGVGKLFF
TRBV30	13	-	TRBJ1-3	once	TGTGCCTGGATTGGGGGTCCCGGAAACACCATATATTTT	CAWIGGPGNTIYF
TRBV2	15	TRBD1	TRBJ2-1	-	TGTGCCAGCAGTTCGACAGGGGGAGTCTACAATGAGCAGTTCTTC	CASSSTGGVYNEQFF
TRBV25-1	15	-	TRBJ1-4	-	TGTGCCAGCAGTGAAGCCGGCGCAACTAATGAAAAACTGTTTTTT	CASSEAGATNEKLFF
TRBV3-1/TRBV3-2	13	TRBD1	TRBJ1-1	-	TGTGCCAGCAGCAATCAGGGGGACACTGAAGCTTTCTTT	CASSNQGDTEAFF
TRBV30	15	-	TRBJ1-1	-	TGTGCCTGGACTATAGGGCGGGTAAGGAACACTGAAGCTTTCTTT	CAWTIGRVRNTEAFF
TRBV7-2	14	TRBD1	TRBJ1-4	-	TGTGCCAGCAGCTTAGACCCGGGACAGGGGAGTCTGTTTTTT	CASSLDPGQGSLFF
TRBV30	15	TRBD2	TRBJ2-7	-	TGTGCCTGGACAATTCGTCCTAGCGGGATCTACGAGCAGTACTTC	CAWTIRPSGIYEQYF
TRBV28	16	-	TRBJ2-1	-	TGTGCCAGCAGTTTAAGTACAGGGCGTTTCGGCAATGAGCAGTTCTTC	CASSLSTGRFGNEQFF
TRBV15	15	-	TRBJ1-5	-	TGTGCCACCAGCAGAGAGCTTTATAGCAATCAGCCCCAGCATTTT	CATSRELYSNQPQHF
TRBV28	16	TRBD2	TRBJ2-3	-	TGTGCCAGCAGTACCCACGGCGGGAGGGGCACAGATACGCAGTATTTT	CASSTHGGRGTDTQYF
TRBV28	13	-	TRBJ1-1	few	TGTGCCAGCAGTTTCCTCCGGACAGCTGAAGCTTTCTTT	CASSFLRTAEAFF
TRBV6-1	15	-	TRBJ2-1	-	TGTGCCAGCAGTGAGGGCCTTCTTTCCTACAATGAGCAGTTCTTC	CASSEGLLSYNEQFF
TRBV11-3	15	-	TRBJ1-1	-	TGTGCCAGCAGCTTAGATTTCTCCATGAACACTGAAGCTTTCTTT	CASSLDFSMNTEAFF
TRBV24-1	15	-	TRBJ2-1	-	TGTGCCACCAGTGATTACGTGGGGATCTACAATGAGCAGTTCTTC	CATSDYVGIYNEQFF
TRBV20-1	13	-	TRBJ2-5	once	TGCAGTGCTAGTTATAGGGGTACTCTTGCCCAGTACTTC	CSASYRGTLAQYF
TRBV18	13	-	TRBJ1-2	once	TGTGCCAGCTCACCACTTAGAGGGGAGGGCTACACCTTC	CASSPLRGEGYTF
TRBV6-9	15	-	TRBJ2-7	-	TGTGCCAGCGTTTCAGGGGGGACTAGAACCTACGAGCAGTACTTC	CASVSGGTRTYEQYF
TRBV7-3	14	-	TRBJ2-7	-	TGTGCCAGCAGCTTAGAAGGGGGGGAGTACGAGCAGTACTTC	CASSLEGGEYEQYF
TRBV18	14	TRBD1	TRBJ2-1	-	TGTGCCAGCCGGGACAGGGTGTCCTACAATGAGCAGTTCTTC	CASRDRVSYNEQFF
TRBV12-5	14	-	TRBJ2-5	-	TGTGCTAGTGGTCCTCCGGGGGCCCGGGAGACCCAGTACTTC	CASGPPGARETQYF
TRBV5-8	17	-	TRBJ1-3	once	TGTGCCAGCAGCTTTGGACTGGCAGGGTACTCTGGAAACACCATATATTTT	CASSFGLAGYSGNTIYF
TRBV12-3/TRBV12-4	13	-	TRBJ1-4	-	TGTGCCACCAGGCGGTCAACTAATGAAAAACTGTTTTTT	CATRRSTNEKLFF
TRBV5-5	12	-	TRBJ1-3	-	TGTGCCAGCAGCTCGGCTGGAAACACCATATATTTT	CASSSAGNTIYF
TRBV7-9	14	TRBD2	TRBJ2-7	-	TGTGCCAGCAGACCGGGACTAGCGGGGCACGAGCAGTACTTC	CASRPGLAGHEQYF
TRBV7-9	16	TRBD1	TRBJ1-1	-	TGTGCCAGCAGTTACCGGGACAGATACATGAACACTGAAGCTTTCTTT	CASSYRDRYMNTEAFF
TRBV23-1	16	TRBD1	TRBJ1-6	-	TGCGCCAGGCAGGGGGCGCCCAGCTCCTATAATTCACCCCTCCACTTT	CARQGAPSSYNSPLHF
TRBV12-5	13	-	TRBJ1-1	once	TGTGCTAGTGGTCCACCTGGGGGCACTGAAGCTTTCTTT	CASGPPGGTEAFF